This T cell receptor (beta chain) stems from a study of cytomegalovirus exposure and HLA in healthy donors (dated by TCRdb to the late 2010s). Concerning the study at large: According to an earlier analysis of 550 to 700 of the donors, about 179 million T cells yielded 90 million to 140 million unique TCR beta sequences and approximately 280 Gb of sequence data. Donor age, sex, ethnicity and CMV serostatus were collected together with the repertoire data. Typing coverage differed by locus: A, B, C, DRB1 and DQB1 were typed in roughly 629-630 donors, DQA1 in 500 to 550, DPA1 in 600 to 610, and DPB1 in just under 490. Class I and class II HLA loci were covered by the typing at four-digit resolution. A later analysis re-analyzed previously published TCR beta repertoires from 660 or so donors and added high-resolution HLA genotyping to study TCR occurrence patterns. The genetic ancestry cluster associated with self-reported Caucasian donors included 81% of the 300 to 450 genotyped donors. Four to six DR-DQ haplotypes were handled as single units for association and clustering, since linkage in the cohort was strong. A separate validation cohort of about 110 different subjects was used in addition to the approximately 640-subject first cohort. In an earlier analysis of 587 of the donors, high-throughput TCR beta sequencing was used to judge whether each TCR beta V gene segment behaved as functional or pseudogenic. Rather than using new phenotypic data, the later analysis identified candidate immune exposures from TCR beta sequences and from how often those sequences occurred across donors. A later genetic analysis took genome-wide SNP genotypes for about 55% of the 666 donors and used that subset as a discovery cohort. To predict cytomegalovirus infection status, the study combined high-throughput TCR immunosequencing, statistical association of individual TCRs with disease status, and machine learning. An early release covering just under 650 HLA-typed donors comprised approximately 290 gigabases of sequencing data and 85 million to 100 million unique TCR sequences. The study used immunosequencing to profile the T cell repertoires of some 600 subjects and linked those repertoires to cytomegalovirus serostatus. Every repertoire in the discovery cohort had been generated on one and the same sequencing platform. Among roughly 400 genotyped donors of the cohort, an average of approximately 240,000 unique TCR beta nucleotide sequences were sequenced per donor, around 20% of them non-productive. The aim of the study was to test whether cataloging public T cell receptors could identify signatures of past pathogen exposure. Points the paper makes about the study in general: In a later analysis, HLA-associated TCR beta chains showed more clonal expansion and lower generation probabilities than non-associated chains that were equally common. A later analysis found that TCR association rates varied across HLA loci, with DRB1 alleles showing the most associated TCRs and HLA-C alleles the fewest. For the cohort, immune exposure information was limited to CMV serostatus. Broadly in line with IMGT annotations, most TCR beta V segments showed up in productive rearrangements about 87% or about 30% of the time in an earlier analysis of around 600 of the donors. Because HLA typing was unavailable for some donors at each locus, only the typed subset was used in association tests. A later analysis found that most CMV-associated TCR beta chains appeared HLA-restricted, with HLA associations seemingly driven largely by CMV exposure. The classifier was reported to diagnose cytomegalovirus status with high specificity and sensitivity in both the original cohort and the validation cohort. Specific HLA alleles were associated with around 18,000 TCR beta sequences at a false discovery rate of 0.05 in a later analysis. A few of the identified cytomegalovirus-associated TCR beta chains were confirmed in vitro to be specific for cytomegalovirus antigens. Because the 87-base-pair reads could not distinguish some IMGT-functional V segments, including TRBV6-2 and TRBV6-3, those segments were excluded. Roughly uniform sequencing depth across donors was assumed in presence/absence analyses, although this assumption may not hold. While some public TCRs were present in many individuals, most TCR sequences turned up only very rarely across donors. Compared with the roughly 720-donor mean, donors in an Asian-associated ancestry cluster had fewer N-insertions in productive TCRs, according to a later genetic analysis. A further reported finding was that TCR beta sequences accurately predicted the HLA-A and HLA-B alleles for most subjects in the first cohort. Because counts were too low, around 18 rarely observed V segments, including chromosome 9 orphons, were left out of the earlier analysis of 500 to 750 of the donors. It was suggested by the authors that the approach could potentially be generalized to other disease states and immunological phenotypes. A cluster of highly shared sequence variants was judged likely to represent a technical artifact of the sequencing pipeline. V-gene and J-gene trimming of TCR beta chains was associated with a missense DCLRE1C variant in a later genetic analysis, and the association was replicated in an independent cohort. Only TCR beta chains were sequenced in this cohort, and the absence of alpha or paired-chain data limited detectable features. Linkage disequilibrium might explain the correlated functional status among segregating V segments, but an unknown experimental factor could not be excluded. Assigning TCR associations to individual alleles was difficult when HLA alleles, especially DR and DQ, strongly co-occurred. The study listed 164 TCR beta chains as associated with cytomegalovirus. According to a later analysis, parvovirus B19, influenza, CMV and Epstein-Barr virus appeared linked to several top co-occurrence clusters.

On this clone itself: What antigen it recognizes has not been identified. No much larger clone is present one base from it, and per-base qualities are unavailable.

The receptor library was made with the immunoSEQ multiplex PCR assay. The multiplex PCR relied on a mix of 60 forward primers for TCR Vbeta segments and 13 reverse primers for TCR Jbeta segments. The CDR3 region of rearranged TCR beta genes was amplified from genomic DNA by a multiplex PCR assay. On the Illumina HiSeq System, the amplified TCR beta libraries were sequenced as 87-base-pair reads. In the paper's pipeline: A later analysis counted 75 million to 100 million unique TCR beta chains across the 650 to 700 repertoires, and some 11 million of these chains were shared by at least two donors. To remove PCR and sequencing errors, raw reads were error-corrected and collapsed into unique sequences using a nearest-neighbor algorithm that merged closely related sequences. To assign V, D and J gene segments, CDR3 sequences were aligned to IMGT reference sequences. For a sequence to be retained, a match of at least six nucleotides to both a V gene segment and a J gene segment was required. A rearrangement counted as productive if the CDR3 had no stop codons and remained in frame with V and J, and every other rearrangement counted as non-productive. Following IMGT convention, CDR3 was defined as the stretch from the second conserved V-encoded cysteine to the conserved J-encoded phenylalanine. The earlier analysis of 500 to 650 of the donors excluded any sequence lacking an unambiguous match to a single V gene segment. In an earlier analysis of approximately 500 of the donors, a V segment was called functional when productive rearrangements were above 56.7%, and segregating when the standard deviation between donors exceeded 5%. A statistical classification framework was built to diagnose cytomegalovirus status from the catalog of TCR beta chain sequences. A later analysis assigned V and J genes by comparing TCR nucleotide sequences with IMGT/GENE-DB human TR gene sequences. Using the TCRdist pipeline, a later analysis assigned CDR3 sequences along with most-parsimonious VDJ recombination scenarios. In a later analysis, each TCR beta chain was defined by its CDR3 amino acid sequence together with its V-gene family, and reads without a unique V-gene family were excluded. In a later analysis, fewer than 650 highly shared, low-generation-probability nucleotide sequences were removed to address suspected cross-contamination and a sequencing artifact. In a later analysis, a clonal expansion index for each public chain was calculated from normalized within-repertoire ranks of inferred template counts. In a later analysis, generation probabilities were computed with a VDJ recombination model fitted to out-of-frame rearrangements, and the resulting probabilities were checked against IGoR. In a later analysis, TCR-TCR, TCR-HLA and TCR-CMV co-occurrence was scored with hypergeometric tests, and a repertoire-size bias correction was applied to TCR pairs. In a later analysis, false discovery rates were estimated by permuting HLA or CMV assignments 20 times. In a later analysis, co-occurring TCRs were grouped using DBSCAN, and TCRdist sequence similarity was added for clustering within HLA-allele-positive subsets. For co-occurrence clustering, repertoires with fewer than 30,000 or more than 120,000 public chains were excluded, along with 5 or 6 repertoires with anomalous nucleotide sharing. TCRdb took over this immuneACCESS table, retaining in-frame rearrangements with V and J assigned. Such tables are incomplete; in checked studies, under half of the missing clones stem from an unresolved V gene, and the remainder is unexplained. V, J and clone size are those of that table, while D and trimming were read from the DNA. This sample holds roughly 130,000 clones; nearly 90% were observed only once. Of the sample, roughly 0.5% falls within the top ten clones.

The cohort comprised 666 healthy bone marrow donors. Cohort members were all nominally healthy when sampled, although unrecorded immune exposures were likely present. The donor tested CMV seronegative, placing the donor among the 350 to 400 seronegative members of the cohort. A peripheral blood sample was provided by each donor, and peripheral blood mononuclear cells were used for TCR beta sequencing. Genomic DNA was extracted from the blood cell samples with the Qiagen DNeasy Blood Extraction Kit. The germline V gene encodes CDR1 SGHTA and CDR2 FQGNSA. The CDR3 covers 17 residues, taking in both the cysteine and the phenylalanine. Only the CDR3 DNA is retained, 51 bases long and in frame from the first base. Cut back by 5 bases and 3 bases, the V and J ends lie 19 bases apart.

Sequencing input: PBMCs. This clonotype originated in a woman aged 40 to 49 in good health and CMV-seronegative. The chain uses TRBV7-2 and TRBJ2-2; TRBD2 is a weak D gene call, 5 bases matching. The CDR3 here reads CASSRRVEAVYTGELFF. The sequence in DNA is TGTGCCAGCAGCCGTAGGGTGGAGGCCGTCTACACCGGGGAGCTGTTTTTT. Outside the CDR3, residues come from the reference TRBV7-2 and TRBJ2-2 proteins, so the full variable domain is: GAGVSQSPSNKVTEKGKDVELRCDPISGHTALYWYRQSLGQGLEFLIYFQGNSAPDKSGLPSDRFSAERTGGSVSTLTIQRTQQEDSAVYLCASSRRVEAVYTGELFFGEGSRLTVL.